This T cell receptor (beta chain) was found in a study of blood T cells in healthy people across ages. As for this clonotype: No antigen is known for it.

This CDR3 has 13 residues. CDR1 is MNHNY and CDR2 is SVGAGI in the germline V gene (reference sequence). V was clipped by 6 bases and J by 5 bases, with 11 bases between them. Together with a sample-barcoded 5' primer, a J-beta primer mix was included in a second PCR lasting roughly 6 to 12 cycles. TCRdb recomputed calls from the 5' RACE reads with MiXCR, one row per CDR3 protein. The sample lists 850,000 to 1,000,000 distinct CDR3 sequences; about 44% were seen once. General study results and limits: CMV status of donors was unknown, possibly confounding expanded clonotype changes.

The sequencing input was blood. This clonotype originated in a young man in good health. This chain links TRBV6-6 with TRBJ2-1, with TRBD2 as a possible D gene (6 bases). The CDR3 DNA is TGTGCCAGCAGGCCAACTAGCCACAATGAGCAGTTCTTC. As protein: CASRPTSHNEQFF.